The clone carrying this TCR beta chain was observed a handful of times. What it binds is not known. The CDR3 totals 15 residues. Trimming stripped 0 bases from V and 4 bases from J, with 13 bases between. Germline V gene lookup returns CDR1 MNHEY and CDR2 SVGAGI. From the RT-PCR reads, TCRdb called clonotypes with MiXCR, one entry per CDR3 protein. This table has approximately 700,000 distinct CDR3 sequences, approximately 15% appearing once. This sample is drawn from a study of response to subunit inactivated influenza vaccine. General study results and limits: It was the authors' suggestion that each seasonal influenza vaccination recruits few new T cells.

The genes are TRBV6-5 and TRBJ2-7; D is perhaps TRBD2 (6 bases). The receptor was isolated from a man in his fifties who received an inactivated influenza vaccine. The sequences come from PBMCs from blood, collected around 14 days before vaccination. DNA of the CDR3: TGTGCCAGCAGTTACTCGCGCGGGGAGGTATACGAGCAGTACTTC. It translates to CASSYSRGEVYEQYF.